This passage covers 28 T cell receptor beta chains from one sample sequenced in a study of blood T cell repertoires in COVID-19. Assay: immunoSEQ multiplex PCR; the TCRdb copy retains only in-frame clones and omits some. Of hundreds of thousands of clones listed, around 90% are singletons. The sequenced sample was peripheral blood. These receptors came from a woman in her late teens or twenties who had recovered from COVID-19.

This chain connects TRBV3-1 (or the pseudogene TRBV3-2) to TRBJ2-5, with D maybe TRBD2 (5 bases). Trimming removed 4 bases from V and 4 bases from J, with 16 bases in between. The germline V gene has CDR1 LGHDT and CDR2 YNNKEL (reference sequence). The CDR3 is 15 amino acids. CDR3 bases: TGTGCCAGCAGCCCCTCTTCGGGAAGCGGAGAGACCCAGTACTTC. This encodes CASSPSSGSGETQYF.

The rearrangement links TRBV6-4 to TRBJ2-2; D is possibly TRBD1 (5 bases). CDR1 MRHNA and CDR2 SNTAGT come from the germline V gene. V was clipped by 4 bases and J by 1 base, with 7 bases between them. This CDR3 spans 14 amino acids. The CDR3 protein is CASSADRNTGELFF. In DNA, the CDR3 is TGTGCCAGCAGTGCCGACAGGAACACCGGGGAGCTGTTTTTT.

This chain links TRBV23-1 with TRBJ2-7, with 10 positions matching TRBD2. TRBV23-1 carries the ORF label, with uncertain function. V shed 0 bases, J shed 8 bases, and the junction held 7 bases outside the gene matches. This CDR3 contains 15 residues. The DNA of the CDR3 is TGCGCCAGCAGTCAATCTGACTCCACTAGCGGGAAGCAGTACTTC. Residues: CASSQSDSTSGKQYF.

The chain combines TRBV29-1 with TRBJ2-5, with TRBD2 matching 8 bases. V lost 6 bases, J lost 7 bases, and 13 bases stayed unmatched. This CDR3 spans 14 amino acids. Germline V CDR1 and CDR2: SQVTM, ANQGSEA. The CDR3 DNA sequence: TGCAGCGTCCACCGAGCGGGGGCGTTTGGGACCCAGTACTTC. Translated, it gives CSVHRAGAFGTQYF.

The V gene is TRBV5-4, the J gene TRBJ2-1; 10 nucleotides line up with TRBD2. J gave up 5 bases and V 4 bases, and 12 bases lay outside the gene matches. Germline V gene sequence: CDR1 SGHNT, CDR2 YYREEE (reference sequence). This CDR3 comprises 17 residues. The CDR3 region is CASSLSRLAGDNNEQFF. The CDR3 DNA follows: TGTGCCAGCAGCCTTAGCAGGCTAGCGGGAGATAACAATGAGCAGTTCTTC.

The chain combines TRBV5-4 with TRBJ2-3, with 8 bases identical to TRBD1. The ends lost 6 bases at V and 1 base at J; junction bases unmatched: 4. The V gene's germline CDR1 is SGHNT and CDR2 YYREEE (reference sequence). The CDR3 extends over 14 amino acids. CDR3 nucleotide sequence: TGTGCCAGCACCCCGACAGGGGGCACAGATACGCAGTATTTT. This encodes CASTPTGGTDTQYF.

This clone was counted only a few times. This chain links TRBV27 with TRBJ1-5; D is unclear. CDR3 length: 15 amino acids. V lost 3 bases and J 0 bases, leaving 9 bases between the germline ends. The germline V gene has CDR1 MNHEY and CDR2 SMNVEV (reference sequence). CDR3 sequence reads: CASSFSGNSNQPQHF. CDR3 sequence (DNA): TGTGCCAGCAGTTTCTCGGGAAATAGCAATCAGCCCCAGCATTTT.

The chain recombines TRBV2 with TRBJ1-1; 7 bases map to TRBD1. The length of the CDR3 is 15 residues. V shed 3 bases and J 2 bases; nucleotides not matched to a gene: 6. Germline V CDR1 and CDR2: SNHLY, FYNNEI. CDR3 protein: CASSERSGGNTEAFF. DNA of the CDR3: TGTGCCAGCAGTGAGAGGTCAGGGGGTAACACTGAAGCTTTCTTT.

The chain recombines TRBV13 with TRBJ2-1; a possible D gene is TRBD1 (6 bases). V was pared by 5 bases and J by 3 bases, with 17 bases between. The CDR3 is 16 residues long. CDR1 and CDR2 from the germline V gene are PRHDT and FYEKMQ (reference sequence). The CDR3 coding sequence is TGTGCCAGCAGCCCCAATTCGAAAGGGGGCTACAATGAGCAGTTCTTC. Translation gives CASSPNSKGGYNEQFF.

The chain couples TRBV4-3 to TRBJ1-6; 9 nucleotides line up with TRBD1. The CDR3 has 14 residues. V lost 4 bases and J lost 9; bases outside the gene matches: 4. From germline, CDR1 is LGHNA and CDR2 YSLEER. The CDR3 spells CASSPGQGGSPLHF. The DNA of the CDR3 is TGCGCCAGCAGCCCGGGACAGGGAGGTTCACCCCTCCACTTT.

The chain uses TRBV4-1 and TRBJ1-1; the D is unclear. CDR1 and CDR2 from the germline V gene are MGHRA and YSYEKL. This CDR3 is built from 14 residues. Trimming removed 4 bases from V and 11 bases from J, with 20 bases in between. The CDR3 region has the DNA TGCGCCAGCAGCCGCCCCCTAGCAGATCCTGGGGCTTTCTTT. Protein sequence: CASSRPLADPGAFF.

This clone was observed a few times. The chain has TRBV12-5 and TRBJ2-7; 9 bases are shared with TRBD1. The ends lost 6 bases at V and 3 bases at J; junction bases unmatched: 6. CDR1 is LGHNT and CDR2 is FRNRAP in the germline V gene. The CDR3 spans 14 residues. For the CDR3, the DNA is TGTGCTAGTGGAAGACCGGGACAGGGCTACGAGCAGTACTTC. Its protein is CASGRPGQGYEQYF. Using reference TRBV12-5 and TRBJ2-7 for the parts outside the CDR3, the full variable domain is DARVTQTPRHKVTEMGQEVTMRCQPILGHNTVFWYRQTMMQGLELLAYFRNRAPLDDSGMPKDRFSAEMPDATLATLKIQPSEPRDSAVYFCASGRPGQGYEQYFGPGTRLTVT.

The J gene is TRBJ1-6, the V gene TRBV7-9; TRBD1 matches at 7 bases. The ends lost 2 bases at V and 1 base at J; junction bases unmatched: 8. Germline V gives CDR1 SEHNR, CDR2 FQNEAQ (reference sequence). This CDR3 spans 18 amino acids. The CDR3 bases are TGTGCCAGCAGCTTACACTCAGGGGGAATATCCTATAATTCACCCCTCCACTTT. Protein sequence: CASSLHSGGISYNSPLHF.

The chain uses TRBV21-1 and TRBJ1-1. TRBV21-1 is a pseudogene. The CDR3 length is 14 residues. The CDR3 region is CASSKLTGSTEAFF. CDR3 coding DNA: TGTGCCAGCAGCAAATTGACCGGGTCCACTGAAGCTTTCTTT.

The chain links TRBV7-9 to TRBJ1-1, with 10 bases aligning to TRBD1. The germline gives CDR1 SEHNR, CDR2 FQNEAQ (reference sequence). Trimming cost V 7 bases and J 5 bases; bases outside gene matches: 13. This CDR3 region has 16 residues. Here the CDR3 DNA reads TGTGCCAGCAAACCCCACTGGGGGACAGGGGTAACTGAAGCTTTCTTT. It codes for CASKPHWGTGVTEAFF.

V gene TRBV5-1 combines with J gene TRBJ2-3, with TRBD1 identical over 8 bases. With 4 bases clipped from V and 3 bases from J, the junction kept 7 bases outside the gene matches. CDR3 length equals 15 residues. In germline, CDR1 is SGHRS, CDR2 YFSETQ. For the CDR3, the DNA is TGCGCCAGCAGCGAGGACAGGGTTAAGACAGATACGCAGTATTTT. Its translation: CASSEDRVKTDTQYF.

The chain uses TRBV28 and TRBJ1-4, with 9 bases that match TRBD1. CDR1 is MDHEN and CDR2 is SYDVKM in the germline V gene. V dropped 6 bases and J dropped 7; count of bases not matched to a gene: 6. The CDR3 is 14 amino acids. The CDR3 DNA reads as TGTGCCAGCAGGGGGACAGGGCGTAGTGAAAAACTGTTTTTT. Translating gives CASRGTGRSEKLFF.

The chain couples TRBV19 to TRBJ2-3; 8 positions match TRBD1. CDR1 is LNHDA and CDR2 is SQIVND in the germline V gene (reference sequence). The ends lost 11 bases at V and 6 bases at J; junction bases unmatched: 7. This CDR3 is built from 12 residues. The chain's CDR3 is CAVRTGRDTQYF. CDR3 DNA: TGTGCCGTCCGGACAGGGCGGGATACGCAGTATTTT.

The chain has TRBV3-1 (or the pseudogene TRBV3-2) and TRBJ1-6, with TRBD1 matching 7 bases. Germline-derived CDR1 and CDR2 are LGHDT and YNNKEL (reference sequence). The CDR3 length is 15 residues. V dropped 4 bases and J dropped 5; count of bases not matched to a gene: 5. The CDR3 sequence is CASSLNRGNNSPLHF. In nucleotides, the CDR3 is TGTGCCAGCAGCCTTAACAGGGGAAATAATTCACCCCTCCACTTT.

V gene TRBV6-1 combines with J gene TRBJ2-2, with a possible D match to TRBD2 (5 bases). This CDR3 is 16 amino acids long. V dropped 3 bases and J dropped 4 bases, with 15 bases sitting between them. Germline V gene lookup returns CDR1 MNHNS and CDR2 SASEGT. DNA for the CDR3: TGTGCCAGCAGTGAGATAGGGAGAAGACCCACCGGGGAGCTGTTTTTT. It specifies CASSEIGRRPTGELFF.

The rearrangement uses TRBV5-4 and TRBJ2-3; 9 positions agree with TRBD1. CDR3 length: 14 amino acids. CDR1 is SGHNT, CDR2 YYREEE, per germline (reference sequence). V shed 1 base, J shed 5 bases, and the junction held 2 bases outside the gene matches. The CDR3 loop reads CASSLKTGGDTQYF. CDR3 DNA sequence: TGTGCCAGCAGCTTGAAGACAGGGGGAGATACGCAGTATTTT.

DNA for the CDR3: TGTGCCAGCAGCAAAGCCCCACTAGGGATAGACAATGAGCAGTTCTTC. Translation gives CASSKAPLGIDNEQFF. V and J are TRBV21-1 and TRBJ2-1; TRBD2, the table's D call, was not compared with the DNA. TRBV21-1 constitutes a pseudogene. The length of the CDR3 is 16 residues.

This clone was recorded once. The V call is TRBV2, the J call TRBJ1-2; 7 bases are a match to TRBD1. CDR1 is SNHLY and CDR2 is FYNNEI in the germline V gene. The length of the CDR3 is 15 residues. With V trimmed by 7 bases and J by 7 bases, 15 bases remained unmatched. The CDR3: CASILTGLSAGGYTF. DNA for the CDR3: TGTGCCAGCATCCTGACAGGGCTATCGGCGGGTGGCTACACCTTC.

This chain uses TRBV13 with TRBJ2-7; D is ambiguous. From germline, CDR1 is PRHDT and CDR2 FYEKMQ (reference sequence). V was trimmed by 6 bases and J by 4 bases, leaving 7 bases between them. This CDR3 comprises 11 residues. In DNA, the CDR3 is TGTGCCAGCAGTTCCGGTTACGAGCAGTACTTC. It is translated as CASSSGYEQYF.

The rearrangement joins TRBV4-3 to TRBJ1-2, with D maybe TRBD1 (5 bases). Per germline, CDR1 LGHNA and CDR2 YSLEER. The CDR3 is 14 amino acids. The V and J ends lost 4 bases and 8 bases respectively, with 17 bases between them. DNA for the CDR3: TGCGCCAGCAGCCCAGGGACTTTCCTGGAAGGCTACACCTTC. Translating gives CASSPGTFLEGYTF.

The V gene is TRBV29-1, the J gene TRBJ1-2, with 10 bases fitting TRBD1. This CDR3 has 14 amino acids. Germline assignment: CDR1 SQVTM and CDR2 ANQGSEA. Trimming took 6 bases from V and 4 from J; bases not matched to a gene: 8. CDR3 sequence (DNA): TGCAGCGTAGAGAGACAGGGGGCACGCTATGGCTACACCTTC. Translating gives CSVERQGARYGYTF. The whole variable domain, filled in from reference TRBV29-1 and TRBJ1-2, reads SAVISQKPSRDICQRGTSLTIQCQVDSQVTMMFWYRQQPGQSLTLIATANQGSEATYESGFVIDKFPISRPNLTFSTLTVSNMSPEDSSIYLCSVERQGARYGYTFGSGTRLTVV.

The genes are TRBV7-9 and TRBJ1-1; TRBD1 might be the D (6 bases). V lost 6 bases, J lost 2 bases, and 13 bases lay in between. CDR1 and CDR2 from the germline V gene are SEHNR and FQNEAQ (reference sequence). The CDR3 extends over 14 amino acids. Written as DNA, the CDR3 is TGTGCCAGCAGTGCCGGGACAAAAAACACTGAAGCTTTCTTT. Its protein product is CASSAGTKNTEAFF.

V is TRBV5-4 and J is TRBJ2-5, with 9 positions matching TRBD1. Germline values: CDR1 SGHNT, CDR2 YYREEE (reference sequence). V dropped 3 bases and J dropped 7; count of bases not matched to a gene: 10. The CDR3 runs to 15 residues. Written as DNA, the CDR3 is TGTGCCAGCAGCTCTGGAACAGGGGGCGGGGGGACCCAGTACTTC. Translating gives CASSSGTGGGGTQYF. Together with reference TRBV5-4 and TRBJ2-5, the CDR3 gives the full variable domain: ETGVTQSPTHLIKTRGQQVTLRCSSQSGHNTVSWYQQALGQGPQFIFQYYREEENGRGNFPPRFSGLQFPNYSSELNVNALELDDSALYLCASSSGTGGGGTQYFGPGTRLLVL.